This T cell receptor (beta chain) is from a study of post-analysis software for immune sequencing data. Study background: Recorded disease courses covered relapsing-remitting, secondary progressive and progressive-relapsing multiple sclerosis. Some patients had no subtype annotation. Regarding the study as a whole: The authors found that F measure strongly co-clustered same-batch samples. Comparison of patients with controls showed about 5 TRBV segments more frequent in patients, TRBV5-6, TRBV5-1 and TRBV20-1 among them.

Comments on this clonotype: What it recognizes is unknown.

The junction had 12 bases not matched to a gene; V was cut back by 3 bases and J by 11 bases. The CDR3 is 14 amino acids. CDR1 is WNHNN and CDR2 is SYGVQD in the germline V gene (reference sequence). cDNA libraries of TCR beta carried unique molecular identifiers. Around 500,000 cDNA molecules were obtained per 1 to 10 million input T cells. TCRdb passed the PCR reads through MiXCR, listing each CDR3 protein once. This sample yields about 820,000 distinct CDR3 sequences, of which around 50% are seen a single time; 4.6% belongs to the top ten. This TCR derives from a girl aged 10 to 17 with multiple sclerosis. Input material: blood. The J gene is TRBJ2-5, the V gene TRBV10-1; 7 bases match TRBD2. Here the CDR3 reads CASSEKPAGREQYF. The CDR3 DNA reads TGCGCCAGCAGTGAAAAGCCAGCCGGGCGGGAGCAGTACTTC.